The clone carrying this T cell receptor beta chain was seen more than once but under ten times. Germline CDR1 reads SGHDN; CDR2 reads FVKESK. The CDR3 consists of 14 residues. The V gene lost 2 bases and the J gene lost 4 bases, with 11 bases spanning the gap. This record belongs to a study of beta chain features in type 1 diabetes. Expressed TCRB transcripts were sequenced after all isolated RNA was converted to cDNA. For naive, central memory and regulatory T cell samples, reads averaged around 3.8 million. Profiled with immunoSEQ multiplex PCR; TCRdb holds only in-frame clones, not every one. The profile shows 250,000 to 400,000 clones, roughly 15% of them singletons.

The TCR was taken from a man aged 25 to 40 in good health. Sequencing was performed on central memory CD4+ T cells from blood. The rearrangement uses TRBV14 and TRBJ1-2; a possible D gene is TRBD1 (6 bases). The CDR3 nucleotides read TGTGCCAGCAGCCAAAGGGGGTCCCTCTATGGCTACACCTTC. It codes for CASSQRGSLYGYTF.